This TCR beta chain is from a study of control samples from healthy donors and cancer patients (dated by TCRdb to 2019 to 2021). CDR1 and CDR2, looked up from the germline V gene, are SGHRS and YFSETQ. The CDR3 goes from the cysteine to the phenylalanine over 12 residues. Only the CDR3 DNA stays, 36 bases, in frame from base 1. The V end gives up 4 bases and the J end 14 bases, leaving 4 bases in the junction not matched to a gene. The protocol used for the library was the immunoSEQ multiplex PCR assay. As stored in TCRdb, this immuneACCESS dataset retains in-frame rearrangements with V and J assigned. A fraction of the clones does not appear; measured against another copy, unresolved V genes explain less than half of the discrepancy, and the remainder lacks a known reason. The sample contains 85,000 to 120,000 clones, about 91% of them found a single time. The ten most abundant clones make up roughly 2.5% of the sample.

This clone appeared a few times. Its target antigen remains unknown. Per-base qualities were not stored, and no clone one base away is much larger. The TCR was taken from a woman between 18 and 29 years old in good health. Material: blood. This chain joins TRBV5-1 to TRBJ1-6; TRBD1 matches 9 bases in the middle. The CDR3 reads CASSGDRESLHF. The DNA sequence is TGCGCCAGCAGCGGGGACAGGGAATCCCTCCACTTT.